Shown below are 23 T cell receptor beta chains from a single sample sequenced in a study of cytomegalovirus exposure and HLA in healthy donors. Primers: 60 Vbeta forward and 13 Jbeta reverse. Profiled with immunoSEQ multiplex PCR; TCRdb holds only in-frame clones, not every one. Here the sample spans 37,000 or so clones, about four fifths being singletons. The material sequenced was PBMCs. These receptors all come from a woman between 40 and 50 years old in good health and CMV-seronegative.

This chain joins TRBV7-2 and TRBJ2-1; 7 bases agree with TRBD1. This CDR3 is built from 15 residues. Germline V gives CDR1 SGHTA, CDR2 FQGNSA. J gave up 4 bases and V 1 base, and 4 bases lay outside the gene matches. The CDR3 nucleotides are TGTGCCAGCAGCTTAGGACAGGGACCATACAATGAGCAGTTCTTC. It translates to CASSLGQGPYNEQFF.

This chain connects TRBV5-1 to TRBJ2-1; 8 bases fit TRBD2. Germline trimming cut 4 bases from V and 7 bases from J; bases unmatched to any gene: 13. CDR1 and CDR2 (germline): SGHRS, YFSETQ. The CDR3 sequence is 16 residues long. The chain's CDR3 is CASSPRTAGGWNEQFF. In DNA form, the CDR3 reads TGCGCCAGCAGCCCGCGGACGGCGGGGGGTTGGAATGAGCAGTTCTTC.

The count of this clone is one. The V call is TRBV5-5, the J call TRBJ1-3, with D unresolved. Per the germline V gene, CDR1 is SGHKS and CDR2 is YYEKEE (reference sequence). The CDR3 totals 15 residues. The germline V and J ends were trimmed by 2 bases and 7 bases, with 16 bases remaining between them. Here the CDR3 reads CASSFSVSGGNTIYF. CDR3 in DNA: TGTGCCAGCAGCTTTTCAGTCTCCGGAGGGAACACCATATATTTT.

The chain carries TRBV18 and TRBJ1-2, with 10 bases fitting TRBD1. The CDR3 runs to 15 residues. Germline loops: CDR1 KGHSH, CDR2 LQKENI. The V gene end was trimmed by 6 bases and the J gene end by 7 bases; junction bases not matched to a gene: 11. The CDR3 region has the DNA TGTGCCAGCTCCCTTGGACAGGGGGACACATTTGGCTACACCTTC. This translates into CASSLGQGDTFGYTF. Supplemented by reference TRBV18 and TRBJ1-2, the full variable domain reads NAGVMQNPRHLVRRRGQEARLRCSPMKGHSHVYWYRQLPEEGLKFMVYLQKENIIDESGMPKERFSAEFPKEGPSILRIQQVVRGDSAAYFCASSLGQGDTFGYTFGSGTRLTVV.

The chain recombines TRBV6-5 with TRBJ1-2; 7 bases match TRBD1. CDR3 size: 13 residues. Germline values: CDR1 MNHEY, CDR2 SVGAGI. J gave up 7 bases and V 0 bases, and 2 bases lay outside the gene matches. For the CDR3, the DNA is TGTGCCAGCAGTTACTCGGCAGGGGGTGGCTACACCTTC. Protein sequence: CASSYSAGGGYTF.

The chain's CDR3 is CASSIDRDRPSNQPQHF. The CDR3 region has the DNA TGTGCCAGTAGTATAGACCGGGACAGGCCTAGCAATCAGCCCCAGCATTTT. The chain is built from TRBV19 and TRBJ1-5, with 8 nucleotides matching TRBD1. V lost 0 bases and J lost 0; bases outside the gene matches: 4. This CDR3 has 17 residues. CDR1 is LNHDA and CDR2 is SQIVND in the germline V gene (reference sequence).

The chain links TRBV5-6 to TRBJ2-5; 7 positions match TRBD1. Germline V lookup: CDR1 SGHDT, CDR2 YYEEEE. CDR3 length: 14 amino acids. After removal of 3 bases from V and 4 bases from J, the junction contained 6 bases not matched to a gene. CDR3 region: CASSSLRQGETQYF. The CDR3 DNA follows: TGTGCCAGCAGCTCCCTACGACAGGGAGAGACCCAGTACTTC.

This chain uses TRBV2 with TRBJ2-3; D ambiguous. The CDR3 sequence is 13 residues long. Germline V gene data show CDR1 as SNHLY and CDR2 as FYNNEI. V gave up 7 bases and J gave up 3 bases, with 11 bases separating them. The CDR3 reads CASTREYTDTQYF. The CDR3 DNA is TGTGCCAGCACCCGTGAGTATACAGATACGCAGTATTTT.

This rearrangement joins TRBV25-1 to TRBJ1-4, with D hard to call. Trimming cost V 5 bases and J 7 bases, with 8 bases left between them. The CDR3 has 12 amino acids. The germline V gene encodes CDR1 MGHDK and CDR2 SYGVNS. The CDR3 loop is CASSHGPEKLFF. CDR3 in DNA: TGTGCCAGCAGTCATGGGCCTGAAAAACTGTTTTTT.

The rearrangement joins TRBV28 to TRBJ2-3, with TRBD2 identical over 7 bases. J was trimmed by 1 base and V by 2 bases; bases with no gene match: 6. Germline V gene data show CDR1 as MDHEN and CDR2 as SYDVKM. The CDR3 runs to 16 residues. CDR3 region: CASSLRSGGRTDTQYF. The DNA for the CDR3 is TGTGCCAGCAGTTTAAGGTCGGGGGGACGCACAGATACGCAGTATTTT.

This clone has a handful of counts. V usage is TRBV29-1 and J usage is TRBJ2-1, with 12 nucleotides matching TRBD2. Germline CDR1 SQVTM, CDR2 ANQGSEA. The V and J ends lost 6 bases and 8 bases, in that order; junction bases with no gene match: 8. The CDR3 has 14 amino acids. CDR3 nucleotide sequence: TGCAGCGTGGAGACTAGCGGGGGTATGTATGAGCAGTTCTTC. The encoded protein is CSVETSGGMYEQFF.

This clone came up a few times. The sample holds other DNA sequences that translate to the same CDR3. The chain combines TRBV28 with TRBJ1-3; D is possibly TRBD1 (5 bases). There are 13 residues in the CDR3. The germline V gene encodes CDR1 MDHEN and CDR2 SYDVKM. V was pared by 6 bases and J by 4 bases, with 10 bases between. This CDR3 reads CASSRGQGNTIYF. Here the CDR3 DNA reads TGTGCCAGCAGCCGTGGACAAGGAAACACCATATATTTT.

The genes are TRBV29-1 and TRBJ2-1; D is possibly TRBD1 (6 bases). Germline assignment: CDR1 SQVTM and CDR2 ANQGSEA. This CDR3 comprises 12 residues. Trimming removed 6 bases at V and 6 bases at J, with 12 bases between. The CDR3 is CSVRGQTNEQFF. CDR3 coding DNA: TGCAGCGTGAGAGGACAGACCAATGAGCAGTTCTTC.

The chain links TRBV27 to TRBJ2-1; 8 nucleotides match TRBD1. Trimming cost V 5 bases and J 4 bases; bases outside gene matches: 10. This CDR3 is built from 16 residues. Germline CDR1 is MNHEY and CDR2 is SMNVEV (reference sequence). The CDR3 reads CASSTRDRRTYNEQFF. The CDR3 DNA is TGTGCCAGCAGTACGAGGGACAGGCGAACATACAATGAGCAGTTCTTC.

The rearrangement links TRBV11-1 to TRBJ2-1; 10 nucleotides match TRBD1. After removal of 4 bases from V and 9 bases from J, the junction contained 6 bases not matched to a gene. The length of the CDR3 is 14 residues. The V gene's germline CDR1 is SGHAT and CDR2 FQDESV (reference sequence). The CDR3 protein is CASSSRDRGFEQFF. CDR3 sequence (DNA): TGTGCCAGCAGCTCTAGGGACAGGGGTTTTGAGCAGTTCTTC.

This clone was seen only once. The V call is TRBV9, the J call TRBJ2-1; possible D gene TRBD2, 5 bases. The CDR3 runs 15 residues. Germline V gene lookup returns CDR1 SGDLS and CDR2 YYNGEE. V was shortened by 3 bases and J by 0 bases, with 10 bases between the two germline ends. The CDR3 DNA is TGTGCCAGCAGCGCGGACTGGGACTCCTACAATGAGCAGTTCTTC. It is translated as CASSADWDSYNEQFF.

In nucleotides, the CDR3 is TGTGCCAGCAGCCCATCCAGTTCTTCCTCTGGGGCCAACGTCCTGACTTTC. Translating it yields CASSPSSSSSGANVLTF. J is TRBJ2-6 and V is TRBV4-2, with unresolved D. Trimming removed 4 bases at V and 0 bases at J, with 13 bases between. Per germline, CDR1 LGHNA and CDR2 YNFKEQ. The CDR3 consists of 17 residues.

V and J are TRBV5-1 and TRBJ1-1, with D uncertain. V was clipped by 0 bases and J by 0 bases, with 12 bases between them. CDR1 is SGHRS, CDR2 YFSETQ, per germline. CDR3 length: 16 residues. The CDR3 spells CASSLAGTGMNTEAFF. In DNA form, the CDR3 reads TGCGCCAGCAGCTTGGCCGGTACGGGGATGAACACTGAAGCTTTCTTT.

The V gene is TRBV29-1, the J gene TRBJ2-5, with D tentatively TRBD2 (6 bases). The CDR3 totals 13 residues. Trimming removed 0 bases from V and 7 bases from J, with 12 bases in between. Germline V gives CDR1 SQVTM, CDR2 ANQGSEA. Written as DNA, the CDR3 is TGCAGCGTTGAAGATCGCCAGGGAGGGACCCAGTACTTC. This codes for CSVEDRQGGTQYF.

The chain links TRBV5-1 to TRBJ2-1; no reliable D call. In germline, CDR1 is SGHRS, CDR2 YFSETQ. The V and J ends lost 0 bases and 9 bases respectively, with 10 bases between them. The CDR3 is 13 residues long. This CDR3 is CASSLGPLSEQFF. In nucleotides, the CDR3 is TGCGCCAGCAGCTTGGGCCCCCTATCTGAGCAGTTCTTC.

V is TRBV6-1 and J is TRBJ2-7; a weak D match, TRBD1 (5 bases). This CDR3 has 14 amino acids. V dropped 5 bases and J dropped 5 bases, with 16 bases sitting between them. The germline CDR1 and CDR2 sequences are MNHNS and SASEGT. The CDR3 nucleotides read TGTGCCAGCAGTAGGGGCCTACTGAGTCACGAGCAGTACTTC. This sequence encodes CASSRGLLSHEQYF.

The V call is TRBV15, the J call TRBJ2-7, with D possibly matching TRBD2 (6 bases). Germline values: CDR1 LNHNV, CDR2 YYDKDF (reference sequence). CDR3 length equals 14 residues. Trimming took 0 bases from V and 7 from J, leaving 13 bases between them. The chain's CDR3 is CATSRDHGGVEQYV. The CDR3 nucleotides read TGTGCCACCAGCAGAGATCATGGAGGGGTTGAGCAGTACGTC.

The rearrangement uses TRBV7-9 and TRBJ1-4, with D uncertain. The CDR3 consists of 15 residues. The germline V and J ends were trimmed by 6 bases and 6 bases, with 17 bases remaining between them. Germline V lookup: CDR1 SEHNR, CDR2 FQNEAQ (reference sequence). DNA for the CDR3: TGTGCCAGCAGTCCTCCGGGGAAATGGGATGAAAAACTGTTTTTT. Residues: CASSPPGKWDEKLFF. The variable domain in full, with the rest retrieved from reference TRBV7-9 and TRBJ1-4, is DTGVSQNPRHKITKRGQNVTFRCDPISEHNRLYWYRQTLGQGPEFLTYFQNEAQLEKSRLLSDRFSAERPKGSFSTLEIQRTEQGDSAMYLCASSPPGKWDEKLFFGSGTQLSVL.